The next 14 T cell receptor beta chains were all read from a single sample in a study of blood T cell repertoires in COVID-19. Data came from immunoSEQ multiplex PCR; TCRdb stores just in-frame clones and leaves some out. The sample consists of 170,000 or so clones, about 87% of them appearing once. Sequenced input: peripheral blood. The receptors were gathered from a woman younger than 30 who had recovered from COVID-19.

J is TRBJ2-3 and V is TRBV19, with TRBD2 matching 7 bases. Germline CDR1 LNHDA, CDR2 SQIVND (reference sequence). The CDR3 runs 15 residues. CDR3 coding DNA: TGTGTAACATCAGTGGGAGGGGCTAGCACAGATACGCAGTATTTT. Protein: CVTSVGGASTDTQYF.

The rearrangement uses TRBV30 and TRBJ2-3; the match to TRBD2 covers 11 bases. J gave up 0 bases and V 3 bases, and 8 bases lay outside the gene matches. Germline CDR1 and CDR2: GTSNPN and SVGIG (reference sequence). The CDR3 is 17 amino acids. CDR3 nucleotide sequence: TGTGCCTGGAGGGGTAGCGGGAGGGCCCTAAGCACAGATACGCAGTATTTT. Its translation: CAWRGSGRALSTDTQYF.

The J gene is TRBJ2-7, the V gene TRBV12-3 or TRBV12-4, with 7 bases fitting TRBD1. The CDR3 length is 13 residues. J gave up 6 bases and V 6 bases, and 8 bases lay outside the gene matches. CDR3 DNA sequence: TGTGCCAGCAGCGGACAGGCGCTTGGCGAGCAGTACTTC. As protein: CASSGQALGEQYF.

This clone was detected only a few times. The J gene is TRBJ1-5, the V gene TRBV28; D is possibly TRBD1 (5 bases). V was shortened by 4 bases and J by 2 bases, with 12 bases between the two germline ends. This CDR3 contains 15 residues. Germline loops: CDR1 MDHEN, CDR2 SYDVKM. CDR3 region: CASSSDPTGNQPQHF. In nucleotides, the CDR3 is TGTGCCAGCAGTTCCGACCCGACAGGCAATCAGCCCCAGCATTTT. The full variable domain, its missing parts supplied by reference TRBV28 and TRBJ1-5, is DVKVTQSSRYLVKRTGEKVFLECVQDMDHENMFWYRQDPGLGLRLIYFSYDVKMKEKGDIPEGYSVSREKKERFSLILESASTNQTSMYLCASSSDPTGNQPQHFGDGTRLSIL.

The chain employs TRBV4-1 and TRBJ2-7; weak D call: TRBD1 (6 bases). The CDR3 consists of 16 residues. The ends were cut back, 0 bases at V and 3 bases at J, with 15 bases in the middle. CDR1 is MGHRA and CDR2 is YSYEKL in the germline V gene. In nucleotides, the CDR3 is TGCGCCAGCAGCCAAGATCCAGGGGTCCTGAGCTACGAGCAGTACTTC. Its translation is CASSQDPGVLSYEQYF.

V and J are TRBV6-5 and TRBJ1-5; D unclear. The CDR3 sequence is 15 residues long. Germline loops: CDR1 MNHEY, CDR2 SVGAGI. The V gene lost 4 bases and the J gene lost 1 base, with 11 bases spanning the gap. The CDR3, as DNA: TGTGCCAGCAGTTCCTTTAGCGGGAGCAATCAGCCCCAGCATTTT. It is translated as CASSSFSGSNQPQHF.

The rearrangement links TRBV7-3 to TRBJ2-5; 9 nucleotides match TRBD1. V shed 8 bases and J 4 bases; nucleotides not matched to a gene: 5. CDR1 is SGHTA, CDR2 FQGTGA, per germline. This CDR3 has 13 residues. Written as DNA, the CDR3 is TGTGCCAGCTCCGGGACAGGGTTAGAGACCCAGTACTTC. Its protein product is CASSGTGLETQYF.

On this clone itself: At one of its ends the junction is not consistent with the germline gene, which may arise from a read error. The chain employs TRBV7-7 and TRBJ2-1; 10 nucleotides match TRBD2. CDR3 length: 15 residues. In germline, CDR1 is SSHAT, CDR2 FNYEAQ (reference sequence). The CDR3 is CASSPWTSGSNEQFF. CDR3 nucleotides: TGTGCTAGCAGTCCATGGACTAGCGGCTCCAATGAGCAGTTCTTC.

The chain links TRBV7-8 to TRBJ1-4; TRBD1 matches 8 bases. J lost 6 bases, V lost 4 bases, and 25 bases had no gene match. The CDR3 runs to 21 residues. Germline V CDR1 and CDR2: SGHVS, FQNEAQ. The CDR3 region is CASSSSRKDRGIEREYEKLFF. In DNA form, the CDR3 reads TGTGCCAGCAGCTCCTCTAGGAAAGACAGGGGAATAGAGCGAGAATATGAAAAACTGTTTTTT.

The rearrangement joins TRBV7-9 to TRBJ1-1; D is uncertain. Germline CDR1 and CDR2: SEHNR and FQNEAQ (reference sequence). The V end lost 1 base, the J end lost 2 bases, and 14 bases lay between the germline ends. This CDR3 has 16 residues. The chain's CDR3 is CASSLVGLGPNTEAFF. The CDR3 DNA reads TGTGCCAGCAGCTTAGTAGGTTTGGGCCCTAACACTGAAGCTTTCTTT.

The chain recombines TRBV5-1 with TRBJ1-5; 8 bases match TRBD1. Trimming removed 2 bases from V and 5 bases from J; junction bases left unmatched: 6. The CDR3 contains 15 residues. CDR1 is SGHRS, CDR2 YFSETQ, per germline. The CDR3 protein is CASSLGQGVDQPQHF. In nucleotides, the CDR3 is TGCGCCAGCAGCTTAGGACAGGGAGTTGATCAGCCCCAGCATTTT.

The DNA of the CDR3 is TGTGCCAGCAGGACTAGCGGAAACTCCTACGAGCAGTACGTC. It yields the protein CASRTSGNSYEQYV. The V call is TRBV27, the J call TRBJ2-7, with 9 bases that match TRBD2. The germline V gene encodes CDR1 MNHEY and CDR2 SMNVEV (reference sequence). Unmatched junction bases numbered 3, after V lost 6 bases and J lost 0 bases. The CDR3 is 14 amino acids.

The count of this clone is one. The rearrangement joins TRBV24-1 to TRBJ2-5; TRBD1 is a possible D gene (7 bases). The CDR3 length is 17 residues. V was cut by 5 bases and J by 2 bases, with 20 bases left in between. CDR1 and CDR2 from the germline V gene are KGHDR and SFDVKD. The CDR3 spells CATSGKQGRRGQETQYF. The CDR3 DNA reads TGTGCCACCAGTGGCAAACAGGGGAGGAGAGGACAAGAGACCCAGTACTTC.

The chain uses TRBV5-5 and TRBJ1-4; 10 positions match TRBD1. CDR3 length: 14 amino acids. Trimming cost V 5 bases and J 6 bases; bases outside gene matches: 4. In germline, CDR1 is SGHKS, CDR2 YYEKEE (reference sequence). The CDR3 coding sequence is TGTGCCAGCAGGCCCGGGACAGGGGATGAAAAACTGTTTTTT. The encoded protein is CASRPGTGDEKLFF.